The 20 T cell receptor beta chains given below trace back to one sample, sequenced in a study of response to subunit inactivated influenza vaccine. TCRdb used MiXCR to reprocess the RT-PCR reads, holding one entry per CDR3 protein. Of around 650,000 distinct CDR3 sequences in the sample, 15% to 18% are singletons; the top ten hold around 10%. The sample was PBMCs from blood, taken 11 to 12 days after vaccination. Receptor source: a man aged 50 to 60 who received an inactivated influenza vaccine.

This clonotype was picked up many times. This sequence joins TRBV12-3 or TRBV12-4 and TRBJ2-5; TRBD2 matches at 10 bases. This CDR3 has 16 amino acids. V shed 1 base, J shed 2 bases, and the junction held 4 bases outside the gene matches. CDR3 coding DNA: TGTGCCAGCAGTTTAGTAGCGGGGGGCTTACAAGAGACCCAGTACTTC. It specifies CASSLVAGGLQETQYF.

This chain joins TRBV20-1 and TRBJ2-5; possible D gene TRBD1, 6 bases. Trimming took off 0 bases at V and 4 bases at J, with 15 bases between the two ends. There are 15 residues in the CDR3. CDR1 and CDR2 (germline): DFQATT, SNEGSKA (reference sequence). CDR3 nucleotide sequence: TGCAGTGCTAGAGATAGGTCCAGGGGACGAGAGACCCAGTACTTC. This translates into CSARDRSRGRETQYF.

This clonotype was seen repeatedly, ten times or more. The chain recombines TRBV5-1 with TRBJ2-4; perhaps TRBD1 as D (5 bases). V lost 5 bases and J lost 1, with 13 bases in between. The V gene's germline CDR1 is SGHRS and CDR2 YFSETQ. This CDR3 spans 15 amino acids. The CDR3: CASSPGYGAKNIQYF. In DNA form, the CDR3 reads TGCGCCAGCAGTCCAGGGTACGGGGCCAAAAACATTCAGTACTTC.

This chain uses TRBV30 with TRBJ2-1, with a weak D call TRBD1 (7 bases). Trimming took 8 bases from V and 5 from J, leaving 16 bases between them. In germline, CDR1 is GTSNPN, CDR2 SVGIG (reference sequence). The CDR3 consists of 13 residues. The DNA for the CDR3 is TGTGCCCGCGGGGCAGGGGGGAACAATGAGCAGTTCTTC. Protein sequence: CARGAGGNNEQFF.

This clonotype was seen just once. CDR3 loop: CASTRGGRTTDTQYF. The CDR3 DNA reads TGTGCCAGCACCCGGGGGGGGAGGACCACAGATACGCAGTATTTT. This chain connects TRBV6-1 to TRBJ2-3; 8 nucleotides line up with TRBD2. The germline V gene has CDR1 MNHNS and CDR2 SASEGT. V dropped 7 bases and J dropped 2; count of bases not matched to a gene: 8. There are 15 residues in the CDR3.

Written as DNA, the CDR3 is TGTGCCAGCAGGGCAATTCCGGCCCTTGGGGACACTGAAGCTTTCTTT. Translating gives CASRAIPALGDTEAFF. The chain carries TRBV25-1 and TRBJ1-1; D unresolved. Germline assignment: CDR1 MGHDK and CDR2 SYGVNS. CDR3 length: 16 amino acids. The V end was cut by 6 bases, the J end by 3 bases, with 20 bases between.

V and J are TRBV20-1 and TRBJ2-5; D perhaps matches TRBD2 (5 bases). V lost 3 bases, J lost 3 bases, and 20 bases lay in between. The CDR3 consists of 16 residues. In germline, CDR1 is DFQATT, CDR2 SNEGSKA (reference sequence). CDR3 nucleotides: TGCAGTGCTAGTTATCCGGGGAGAGTGGTCAAAGAGACCCAGTACTTC. Encoded protein: CSASYPGRVVKETQYF.

This clonotype was observed a handful of times. CDR3 bases: TGTGCCAGCTCACCACACGGAGACACTGAAGCTTTCTTT. It yields the protein CASSPHGDTEAFF. The V gene is TRBV18, the J gene TRBJ1-1; D not certain. The CDR3 has 13 amino acids. Germline loops: CDR1 KGHSH, CDR2 LQKENI. Trimming shortened V by 1 base and J by 3 bases, and 6 bases separated the two germline ends. The variable domain in full, with the rest retrieved from reference TRBV18 and TRBJ1-1, is NAGVMQNPRHLVRRRGQEARLRCSPMKGHSHVYWYRQLPEEGLKFMVYLQKENIIDESGMPKERFSAEFPKEGPSILRIQQVVRGDSAAYFCASSPHGDTEAFFGQGTRLTVV.

This rearrangement joins TRBV7-2 to TRBJ2-1; no reliable D call. Per the germline V gene, CDR1 is SGHTA and CDR2 is FQGNSA. V lost 1 base and J 3 bases, leaving 10 bases between the germline ends. This CDR3 contains 15 residues. This CDR3 is CASSLESTNYNEQFF. CDR3 nucleotide sequence: TGTGCCAGCAGCTTAGAGTCGACGAACTACAATGAGCAGTTCTTC.

This clonotype was recorded at least ten times. This rearrangement joins TRBV7-2 to TRBJ2-4; TRBD1 matches 7 bases. CDR1 is SGHTA, CDR2 FQGNSA, per germline. V lost 5 bases and J lost 7; bases outside the gene matches: 2. The CDR3 runs 12 residues. The CDR3 nucleotides are TGTGCCAGCAGCCCACAGGGGAACATTCAGTACTTC. Protein sequence: CASSPQGNIQYF.

The sample holds a few counts of this clonotype. J is TRBJ2-2 and V is TRBV20-1; no firm D call. V lost 1 base and J lost 5, with 11 bases in between. Per germline, CDR1 DFQATT and CDR2 SNEGSKA (reference sequence). The CDR3 covers 14 residues. CDR3 protein: CSARVGYGTGELFF. As DNA, the CDR3 is TGCAGTGCTAGAGTGGGCTACGGGACCGGGGAGCTGTTTTTT.

This chain uses TRBV4-3 with TRBJ2-4; no definite D call. Germline assignment: CDR1 LGHNA and CDR2 YSLEER. Deletions cut 0 bases from V and 6 bases from J, with 15 bases between. The CDR3 is 16 amino acids. CDR3 bases: TGCGCCAGCAGCCAAGATCCCACGAAATACCTAAACATTCAGTACTTC. Amino acid sequence: CASSQDPTKYLNIQYF.

This clonotype showed up just a few times. The chain combines TRBV5-1 with TRBJ2-1; D unclear. Germline V CDR1 and CDR2: SGHRS, YFSETQ. Between the trimmed V and J ends, which lost 0 bases and 0 bases, there was a span of 10 bases. There are 16 residues in the CDR3. The CDR3 protein is CASSLGWQSSYNEQFF. The CDR3 DNA reads TGCGCCAGCAGCTTGGGTTGGCAGAGCTCCTACAATGAGCAGTTCTTC. Variable domain in full (rest from reference TRBV5-1 and TRBJ2-1): KAGVTQTPRYLIKTRGQQVTLSCSPISGHRSVSWYQQTPGQGLQFLFEYFSETQRNKGNFPGRFSGRQFSNSRSEMNVSTLELGDSALYLCASSLGWQSSYNEQFFGPGTRLTVL.

The chain links TRBV7-2 to TRBJ2-3; possibly TRBD2 for D (6 bases). The germline gives CDR1 SGHTA, CDR2 FQGNSA. The CDR3 has 17 residues. The V and J ends lost 0 bases and 2 bases respectively, with 15 bases between them. CDR3 bases: TGTGCCAGCAGCTTAGCCGGTAGGCGGGGCCTCACAGATACGCAGTATTTT. This translates into CASSLAGRRGLTDTQYF.

The chain is built from TRBV6-2 or TRBV6-3 and TRBJ2-7, with D hard to call. Germline V gives CDR1 MNHEY, CDR2 SVGEGT. Trimming removed 4 bases from V and 3 bases from J, with 19 bases in between. The CDR3 consists of 16 residues. The CDR3, as DNA: TGTGCCAGCAGTTCATCCCGGACGCTCCGGAGCTACGAGCAGTACTTC. Translated: CASSSSRTLRSYEQYF.

This clonotype has more than one count but fewer than ten. The chain links TRBV6-2 or TRBV6-3 to TRBJ2-1; D may be TRBD2 (6 bases). Trimming cost V 5 bases and J 5 bases, with 25 bases left between them. The CDR3 is 18 amino acids. CDR1 is MNHEY and CDR2 is SVGEGT in the germline V gene. CDR3 nucleotides: TGTGCCAGCAGTAACGACGTTTTTGGGGGGTCCGAGCACAATGAGCAGTTCTTC. It specifies CASSNDVFGGSEHNEQFF.

V gene TRBV6-1 combines with J gene TRBJ2-1; tentatively, D is TRBD1 (6 bases). V shed 6 bases and J shed 6 bases, with 12 bases lying between them. Per germline, CDR1 MNHNS and CDR2 SASEGT. The CDR3 spans 13 residues. The CDR3 sequence: CASSSAGVNEQFF. The CDR3 DNA reads as TGTGCCAGCAGCAGCGCAGGGGTCAATGAGCAGTTCTTC.

This clonotype was observed at least ten times. This chain links TRBV12-3 or TRBV12-4 with TRBJ2-7; D call uncertain. This CDR3 comprises 15 residues. V was cut by 1 base and J by 0 bases, with 10 bases left in between. CDR3 amino acids: CASSLGGVSSYEQYF. CDR3 DNA: TGTGCCAGCAGTTTAGGCGGCGTAAGCTCCTACGAGCAGTACTTC.

This clonotype was counted only a few times. The chain couples TRBV7-2 to TRBJ1-3, with unresolved D. Deletions cut 8 bases from V and 4 bases from J, with 15 bases between. This CDR3 is built from 14 residues. The germline gives CDR1 SGHTA, CDR2 FQGNSA. The CDR3: CASGPRSSGNTIYF. Here the CDR3 DNA reads TGTGCCAGCGGCCCAAGGTCGTCGGGAAACACCATATATTTT.

This sequence joins TRBV6-1 and TRBJ2-7, with TRBD2 matching 12 bases. Germline V lookup: CDR1 MNHNS, CDR2 SASEGT. CDR3 length equals 16 residues. Unmatched junction bases numbered 10, after V lost 4 bases and J lost 6 bases. For the CDR3, the DNA is TGTGCCAGCAGTGGGACTAGCGGGGTCCGTGGTGGCGAGCAGTACTTC. Encoded protein: CASSGTSGVRGGEQYF.